This T cell receptor (beta chain) was identified in a study of blood T cell repertoires in COVID-19. Losses at the gene ends were 2 bases for V and 7 bases for J; bases not matched to a gene: 2. The germline V gene has CDR1 GTSNPN and CDR2 SVGIG (reference sequence). The CDR3 is 12 residues long. The method was immunoSEQ multiplex PCR; TCRdb's version includes in-frame clones alone and lacks a portion of them. The sample has more than 250,000 clones, 87% seen once. The clonotype was recovered from a man aged 45 to 65 with active or convalescent COVID-19. The gene calls are TRBV30 and TRBJ2-4; TRBD1 aligns across 7 bases. Sequencing was carried out using peripheral blood. The CDR3, as DNA: TGTGCCTGGAGTTCAGGGGGTAACATTCAGTACTTC. Translation gives CAWSSGGNIQYF.